The 13 T cell receptor beta chains reported below all come from one sample, sequenced in a study of metastatic and nonmetastatic thyroid tumors. TCRdb re-called the PCR reads with MiXCR. The table shows around 50,000 clones, with around 20% occurring only once. All patients were treatment-naive before thyroid surgery. The specimen was blood. The receptors come from a male donor with papillary thyroid cancer or a benign thyroid nodule (not recorded which). Some clones in this sample may be carry-over from other donors' samples.

On this clone: Given a much more abundant clone one base away, this may be a read error. Other DNA sequences in this sample translate to the same CDR3. This chain connects TRBV27 to TRBJ2-7; TRBD2 agrees at 8 bases. This CDR3 region has 16 residues. Germline-derived CDR1 and CDR2 are MNHEY and SMNVEV (reference sequence). CDR3 loop: CASSLTWTSSSYEQYF. The DNA for the CDR3 is TGTGCCAGTAGTTTAACCTGGACTAGCAGCTCCTACGAGCAGTACTTC.

There are many counts of this clone. The chain joins TRBV12-3 or TRBV12-4 to TRBJ1-5; D is uncertain. V gave up 3 bases and J gave up 5 bases, with 8 bases separating them. The CDR3 contains 13 residues. CDR3 sequence reads: CASSFGEDQPQHF. The CDR3 DNA sequence: TGTGCCAGCAGTTTCGGGGAGGATCAGCCCCAGCATTTT.

This clone was recorded a few times. A read error may be the cause here, since a much bigger clone is one base away. This chain uses TRBV27 with TRBJ2-7, with 7 nucleotides matching TRBD1. The ends lost 7 bases at V and 1 base at J; junction bases unmatched: 7. Germline CDR1 reads MNHEY; CDR2 reads SMNVEV (reference sequence). This CDR3 spans 14 amino acids. The CDR3 region has the DNA TGTGCCAGCACATGGGCAGGGGGATCCTACGAGCAGTACTTC. This translates into CASTWAGGSYEQYF.

This chain links TRBV2 with TRBJ2-7; 11 bases fit TRBD2. The CDR3 covers 15 residues. J gave up 3 bases and V 3 bases, and 4 bases lay outside the gene matches. CDR1 is SNHLY and CDR2 is FYNNEI in the germline V gene. CDR3 residues: CASSDTLAGGYEQYF. The CDR3 nucleotides are TGTGCCAGCAGTGATACCCTAGCGGGGGGCTACGAGCAGTACTTC.

This clone came up many times. The CDR3 DNA reads as TGTGCCAGCAGCCAAGCAGAGGCGGAGAGCGTGAAGGCTTTCTTT. Protein product: CASSQAEAESVKAFF. This chain links TRBV4-2 with TRBJ1-1, with D unclear. There are 15 residues in the CDR3. Germline V lookup: CDR1 LGHNA, CDR2 YNFKEQ. V lost 1 base and J 11 bases, leaving 20 bases between the germline ends.

There are many counts of this clone. The CDR3 nucleotides read TGTGCCAGCATTGTCGGGGAGGGGGGGAATGAGCAGTTCTTC. It translates to CASIVGEGGNEQFF. The chain combines TRBV2 with TRBJ2-1; D is possibly TRBD2 (7 bases). Trimming left V 7 bases short and J 7 bases short, with 17 bases between. The length of the CDR3 is 14 residues. In germline, CDR1 is SNHLY, CDR2 FYNNEI.

This clone was counted many times. This sequence joins TRBV9 and TRBJ2-5; possibly TRBD2 for D (6 bases). CDR3 size: 14 residues. The V gene's germline CDR1 is SGDLS and CDR2 YYNGEE. The ends were cut back, 4 bases at V and 1 base at J, with 11 bases in the middle. The CDR3 loop is CASSQTGGQETQYF. The DNA for the CDR3 is TGTGCCAGCAGCCAAACCGGGGGCCAAGAGACCCAGTACTTC.

The CDR3 sequence is CASRDRGHTEAFF. CDR3 DNA sequence: TGTGCCAGCAGGGACAGGGGACACACTGAAGCTTTCTTT. The chain couples TRBV7-3 to TRBJ1-1, with 9 bases that match TRBD1. V trimming: 6 bases; J trimming: 3 bases; junction bases outside the gene matches: 2. This CDR3 comprises 13 residues. Germline-derived CDR1 and CDR2 are SGHTA and FQGTGA.

A word on this clone: This sequence may be a read error, since a much larger clone differs from it by one base. The rearrangement joins TRBV11-2 to TRBJ2-1; 7 positions agree with TRBD2. With V trimmed by 3 bases and J by 5 bases, 13 bases remained unmatched. The CDR3 totals 17 residues. In germline, CDR1 is SGHAT, CDR2 FQNNGV. The CDR3 region has the DNA TGTGCCAGCAGCTTGCTTGGCGGGGGAACCTTCGACAATGAGCAGTTCTTC. It is translated as CASSLLGGGTFDNEQFF.

This clone was detected ten times or more. The chain has TRBV27 and TRBJ1-5, with D unclear. CDR1 MNHEY and CDR2 SMNVEV come from the germline V gene (reference sequence). The CDR3 length is 13 residues. V was cut by 3 bases and J by 6 bases, with 9 bases left in between. CDR3: CASSLGASQPQHF. The CDR3 DNA is TGTGCCAGCAGTTTGGGAGCGAGTCAGCCCCAGCATTTT.

This clone was recorded at least ten times. The chain links TRBV6-1 to TRBJ2-7; D is undetermined. Per germline, CDR1 MNHNS and CDR2 SASEGT. CDR3 length: 12 amino acids. V shed 5 bases and J shed 5 bases, with 10 bases lying between them. CDR3 amino acids: CASSRSRNEQYF. The CDR3 DNA follows: TGTGCCAGCAGTCGGTCCAGGAACGAGCAGTACTTC.

Sample share makes this clone medium-sized. The chain uses TRBV6-1 and TRBJ1-6; 9 bases match TRBD1. Germline CDR1 reads MNHNS; CDR2 reads SASEGT. The CDR3 is made up of 14 amino acids. J was trimmed by 7 bases and V by 8 bases; bases with no gene match: 6. The CDR3 here is CASSWDRENSPLHF. The CDR3 coding sequence is TGTGCCAGCTCCTGGGACAGGGAAAATTCACCCCTCCACTTT.

By sample fraction, this clone is medium-sized. The chain couples TRBV5-1 to TRBJ1-1; D might be TRBD1 (5 bases). The CDR3 has 13 amino acids. Germline loops: CDR1 SGHRS, CDR2 YFSETQ. V lost 3 bases and J lost 0, with 6 bases in between. The CDR3 sequence is CASSSTVNTEAFF. CDR3 DNA: TGCGCCAGCAGCTCGACAGTGAACACTGAAGCTTTCTTT.